Following are 8 T cell receptor beta chains from one sample sequenced in a study of blood T cell repertoires in COVID-19. Here immunoSEQ multiplex PCR was the method, and the copy in TCRdb shows in-frame clones only, minus some. This repertoire shows fewer than 150,000 clones, roughly four fifths found once; its top ten account for about 20%. Material: PBMCs or T cells enriched from blood (not recorded which). Every receptor here comes from a man aged 30-40 years who had recovered from COVID-19.

A single count supports this clone. The chain is built from TRBV6-2 or TRBV6-3 and TRBJ2-7, with 9 positions matching TRBD2. Germline assignment: CDR1 MNHEY and CDR2 SVGEGT. This CDR3 region has 15 residues. Trimming cost V 7 bases and J 1 base; bases outside gene matches: 8. CDR3 coding DNA: TGTGCCAGCACCCCAGGACTAGCGCATTCCTACGAGCAGTACTTC. Translating it yields CASTPGLAHSYEQYF.

This clone was counted once. DNA for the CDR3: TGTGCCATCAGTGGACAGGGGGCAGGGCAGCCCCAGCATTTT. Amino acid sequence: CAISGQGAGQPQHF. The rearrangement joins TRBV10-3 to TRBJ1-5, with 10 bases fitting TRBD1. After removal of 4 bases from V and 7 bases from J, the junction contained 4 bases not matched to a gene. CDR1 and CDR2 from the germline V gene are ENHRY and SYGVKD. The CDR3 is 14 residues long.

The chain uses TRBV7-3 and TRBJ2-5; tentative D call: TRBD1 (5 bases). The germline gives CDR1 SGHTA, CDR2 FQGTGA. Deletions cut 6 bases from V and 5 bases from J, with 16 bases between. This CDR3 is built from 14 residues. The CDR3 DNA sequence: TGTGCCAGCAGGCCACTTGCAGGGATGGAGACCCAGTACTTC. Translated: CASRPLAGMETQYF.

This clone appeared a few times. The rearrangement uses TRBV4-1 and TRBJ2-3, with 8 nucleotides matching TRBD2. CDR1 MGHRA and CDR2 YSYEKL come from the germline V gene. Trimming took 4 bases from V and 2 from J; bases not matched to a gene: 11. This CDR3 is built from 17 residues. The CDR3 protein is CASSPGRGGRNTDTQYF. CDR3 DNA: TGCGCCAGCAGCCCCGGGAGGGGGGGGCGCAACACAGATACGCAGTATTTT.

The chain has TRBV5-6 and TRBJ1-1; D is perhaps TRBD1 (5 bases). V gave up 1 base and J gave up 4 bases, with 17 bases separating them. Per the germline V gene, CDR1 is SGHDT and CDR2 is YYEEEE. The CDR3 contains 16 residues. The CDR3: CASSLWAPNGGTEAFF. The CDR3 DNA reads as TGTGCCAGCAGCTTGTGGGCCCCTAACGGGGGCACTGAAGCTTTCTTT.

The rearrangement uses TRBV3-1 (or the pseudogene TRBV3-2) and TRBJ2-1, with TRBD2 as a possible D gene (6 bases). This CDR3 spans 13 amino acids. Germline V lookup: CDR1 LGHDT, CDR2 YNNKEL (reference sequence). Trimming cost V 3 bases and J 7 bases, with 10 bases left between them. CDR3 region: CASSQTSGNEQFF. CDR3 DNA sequence: TGTGCCAGCAGCCAGACTAGTGGGAATGAGCAGTTCTTC.

This sequence joins TRBV3-1 (or the pseudogene TRBV3-2) and TRBJ1-6; D unclear. Germline loops: CDR1 LGHDT, CDR2 YNNKEL (reference sequence). Trimming stripped 0 bases from V and 6 bases from J, with 12 bases between. The CDR3 has 16 residues. The CDR3 spells CASSQDLAESNSPLHF. The CDR3 region has the DNA TGTGCCAGCAGCCAAGATCTGGCAGAATCTAATTCACCCCTCCACTTT.

The chain combines TRBV19 with TRBJ1-5; maybe TRBD1 (5 bases). CDR1 is LNHDA and CDR2 is SQIVND in the germline V gene (reference sequence). The CDR3 extends over 14 amino acids. V was shortened by 5 bases and J by 5 bases, with 13 bases between the two germline ends. The CDR3 DNA reads as TGTGCCAGTAGTCCCGGGACTGCCGATCAGCCCCAGCATTTT. Protein product: CASSPGTADQPQHF.